This T cell receptor (beta chain) was obtained from a study of T-cell reconstitution after alpha-beta-depleted transplantation in children. Trimming cost V 0 bases and J 4 bases, with 7 bases left between them. The germline V gene encodes CDR1 SGHNT and CDR2 YYREEE (reference sequence). The CDR3 has 13 amino acids. Many counts were recorded for this clonotype. As it was prepared, the TCRbeta library received unique molecular identifiers. TCRdb reprocessed the PCR reads with MiXCR, giving one entry per CDR3 protein. The sample gives around 500,000 distinct CDR3 sequences, under 15% of which show up once; about 5.6% is in the top ten.

The receptor was isolated from a human donor who donated a stem cell graft to a child with combined immunodeficiency. J is TRBJ1-1 and V is TRBV5-4, with D unresolved. The source was PBMCs from the stem cell graft donor, collected from the stem cell graft. The CDR3 region is CASSLGGFTEAFF. The CDR3 nucleotides are TGTGCCAGCAGCTTGGGGGGTTTCACTGAAGCTTTCTTT.